A selection of T cell receptor beta chains follows, all from one sample in a study of T cells in Graves' hyperthyroidism and ophthalmopathy. TCRdb itself ran the multiplex PCR reads through MiXCR, one entry per CDR3 protein. The data show more than 350,000 distinct CDR3 sequences, approximately 15% seen once. The sample consisted of blood. The receptors here all came from a woman aged 30 to 39 with Graves' hyperthyroidism. CDR3s include the opening cysteine and the closing phenylalanine or tryptophan. Some rows mark clone size as missing; the rest say once, few, many or name a class of expanded clone.

v_call: TRBV2
j_call: TRBJ1-5
clone_size: many
cdr3_aa: CASSGGFSNQPQHF

v_call: TRBV20-1
j_call: TRBJ2-7
clone_size: many
cdr3_aa: CSGRTGGRSNEQYF

v_call: TRBV20-1
j_call: TRBJ2-5
clone_size: -
cdr3_aa: CSAEDSGETQYF

v_call: TRBV3-1
j_call: TRBJ2-7
clone_size: many
cdr3_aa: CASSQGSGTYEQYF

v_call: TRBV10-3
j_call: TRBJ1-2
clone_size: many
cdr3_aa: CAISDGVDYGYTF

v_call: TRBV7-7
j_call: TRBJ2-5
clone_size: -
cdr3_aa: CASSLTGGVRETQYF

v_call: TRBV20-1
j_call: TRBJ1-2
clone_size: few
cdr3_aa: CSASGQAEAGYTF

v_call: TRBV19
j_call: TRBJ2-2
clone_size: -
cdr3_aa: CASSPPRGGNTGELFF

v_call: TRBV19
j_call: TRBJ1-4
clone_size: few
cdr3_aa: CASQDDSATNEKLFF

v_call: TRBV3-1
j_call: TRBJ1-5
clone_size: many
cdr3_aa: CASSQRQGSQPQHF

v_call: TRBV11-2
j_call: TRBJ2-7
clone_size: many
cdr3_aa: CASSLAIQGASHEQYF

v_call: TRBV5-1
j_call: TRBJ1-4
clone_size: -
cdr3_aa: CASSLGRATNEKLFF

v_call: TRBV25-1
j_call: TRBJ2-7
clone_size: -
cdr3_aa: CASSQGSHEQYF